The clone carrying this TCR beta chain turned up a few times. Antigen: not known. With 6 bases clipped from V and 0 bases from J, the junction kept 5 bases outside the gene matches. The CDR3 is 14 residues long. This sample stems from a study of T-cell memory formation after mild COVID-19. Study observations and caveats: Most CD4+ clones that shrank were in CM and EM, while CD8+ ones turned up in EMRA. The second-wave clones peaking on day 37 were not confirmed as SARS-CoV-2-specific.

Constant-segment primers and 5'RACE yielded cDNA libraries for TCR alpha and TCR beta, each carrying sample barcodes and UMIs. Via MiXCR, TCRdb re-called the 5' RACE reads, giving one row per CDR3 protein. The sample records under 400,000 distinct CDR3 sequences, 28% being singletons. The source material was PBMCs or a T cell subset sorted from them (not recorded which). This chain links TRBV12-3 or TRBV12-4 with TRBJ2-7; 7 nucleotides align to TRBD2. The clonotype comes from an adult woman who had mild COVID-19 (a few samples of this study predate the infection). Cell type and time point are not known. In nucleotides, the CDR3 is TGTGCCAGCAGCCCGCGGGAGCCCTCCTACGAGCAGTACTTC. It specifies CASSPREPSYEQYF.